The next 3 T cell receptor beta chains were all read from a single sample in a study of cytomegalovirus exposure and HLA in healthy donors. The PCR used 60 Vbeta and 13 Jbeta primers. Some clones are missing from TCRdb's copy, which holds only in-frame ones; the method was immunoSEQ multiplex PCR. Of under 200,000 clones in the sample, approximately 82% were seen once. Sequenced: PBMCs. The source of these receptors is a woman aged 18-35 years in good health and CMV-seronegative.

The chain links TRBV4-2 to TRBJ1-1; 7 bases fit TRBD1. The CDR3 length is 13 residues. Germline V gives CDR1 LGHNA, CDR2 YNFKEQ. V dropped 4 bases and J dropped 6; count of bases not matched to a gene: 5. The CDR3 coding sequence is TGTGCCAGCAGCCTGACAGGGAGACCTGAAGCTTTCTTT. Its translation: CASSLTGRPEAFF.

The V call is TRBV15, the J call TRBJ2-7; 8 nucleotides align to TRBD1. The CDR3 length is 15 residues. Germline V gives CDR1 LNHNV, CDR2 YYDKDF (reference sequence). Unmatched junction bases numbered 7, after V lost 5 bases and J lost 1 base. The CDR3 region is CATSEFRTGSYEQYF. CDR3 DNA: TGTGCCACCAGCGAATTCCGGACAGGGTCCTACGAGCAGTACTTC.

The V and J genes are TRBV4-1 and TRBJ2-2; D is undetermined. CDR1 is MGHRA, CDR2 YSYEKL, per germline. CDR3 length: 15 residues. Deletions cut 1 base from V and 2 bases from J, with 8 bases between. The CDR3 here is CASSQVRVNTGELFF. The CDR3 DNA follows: TGCGCCAGCAGCCAAGTCCGGGTTAACACCGGGGAGCTGTTTTTT.